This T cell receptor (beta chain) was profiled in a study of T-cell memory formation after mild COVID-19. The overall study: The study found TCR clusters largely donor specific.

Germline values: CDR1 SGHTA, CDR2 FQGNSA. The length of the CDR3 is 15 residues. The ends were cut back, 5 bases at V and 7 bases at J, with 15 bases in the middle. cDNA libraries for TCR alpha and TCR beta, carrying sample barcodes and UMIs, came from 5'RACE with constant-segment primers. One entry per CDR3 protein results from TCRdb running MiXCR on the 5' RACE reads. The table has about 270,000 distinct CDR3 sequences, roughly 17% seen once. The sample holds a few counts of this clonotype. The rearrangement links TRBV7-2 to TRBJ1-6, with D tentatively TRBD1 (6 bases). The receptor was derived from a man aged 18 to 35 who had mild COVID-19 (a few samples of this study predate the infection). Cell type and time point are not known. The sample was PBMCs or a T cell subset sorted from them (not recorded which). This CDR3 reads CASSPAGHINSPLHF. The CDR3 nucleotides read TGTGCCAGCAGCCCCGCGGGACACATAAATTCACCCCTCCACTTT.